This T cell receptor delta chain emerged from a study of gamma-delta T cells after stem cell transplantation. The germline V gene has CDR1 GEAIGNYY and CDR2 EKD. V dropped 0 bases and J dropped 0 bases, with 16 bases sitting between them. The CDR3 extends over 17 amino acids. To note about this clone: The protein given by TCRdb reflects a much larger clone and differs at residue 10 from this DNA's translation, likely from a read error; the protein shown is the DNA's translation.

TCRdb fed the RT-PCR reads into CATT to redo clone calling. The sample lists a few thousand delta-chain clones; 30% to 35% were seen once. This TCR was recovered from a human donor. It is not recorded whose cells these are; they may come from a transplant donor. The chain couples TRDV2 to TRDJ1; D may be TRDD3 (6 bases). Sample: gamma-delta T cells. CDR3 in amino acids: CACDTVLLGTNTDKLIF. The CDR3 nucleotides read TGTGCCTGTGACACCGTACTTCTGGGGACTAACACCGATAAACTCATCTTT.